This entry lists 28 T cell receptor beta chains sequenced from one sample in a study of blood T cell repertoires in COVID-19. Produced via immunoSEQ multiplex PCR; TCRdb's table is partial and in-frame only. The sample has 250,000 to 350,000 clones, around 86% seen once; the top ten hold 0.85% to 1%. Sequencing was performed on peripheral blood. The origin of the receptors is a woman in her thirties or forties who had recovered from COVID-19.

V usage is TRBV5-4 and J usage is TRBJ2-2; D unclear. V was shortened by 4 bases and J by 3 bases, with 13 bases between the two germline ends. Germline assignment: CDR1 SGHNT and CDR2 YYREEE (reference sequence). The CDR3 is 15 amino acids. As DNA, the CDR3 is TGTGCCAGCAGCACTGGATCTGAGGACACCGGGGAGCTGTTTTTT. Its translation: CASSTGSEDTGELFF.

This clone has a single count. The sample has other DNA sequences that encode this CDR3 too. The chain is built from TRBV27 and TRBJ2-7, with D possibly TRBD1 on 6 matching bases. From germline, CDR1 is MNHEY and CDR2 SMNVEV (reference sequence). The CDR3 is made up of 14 amino acids. The V and J ends lost 5 bases and 1 base respectively, with 12 bases between them. The CDR3 DNA sequence: TGTGCCAGCAGTCCCCGAGGGGGTTCCTACGAGCAGTACTTC. Residues: CASSPRGGSYEQYF.

The V and J genes are TRBV12-3 or TRBV12-4 and TRBJ1-4; D is ambiguous. Trimming removed 6 bases from V and 6 bases from J, with 5 bases in between. The CDR3 extends over 11 amino acids. DNA of the CDR3: TGTGCCAGCAGCCCGGATGAAAAACTGTTTTTT. Amino acid sequence: CASSPDEKLFF.

The chain combines TRBV12-3 or TRBV12-4 with TRBJ1-5, with D possibly being TRBD1 (5 bases). Trimming removed 3 bases at V and 9 bases at J, with 6 bases between. This CDR3 comprises 11 residues. CDR3 sequence (DNA): TGTGCCAGCAGTTTCGGGGGGCCCCAGCATTTT. Translation gives CASSFGGPQHF.

This sequence joins TRBV29-1 and TRBJ2-7, with D possibly TRBD2 on 6 matching bases. Germline V gives CDR1 SQVTM, CDR2 ANQGSEA. The CDR3 spans 15 residues. The V and J ends lost 7 bases and 6 bases respectively, with 25 bases between them. This chain's CDR3 is CSATEVGLTIGEQYF. CDR3 DNA: TGCAGCGCCACAGAAGTGGGACTCACAATCGGCGAGCAGTACTTC.

This clone was detected once. The chain employs TRBV10-3 and TRBJ2-3; D is possibly TRBD2 (6 bases). Deletions cut 9 bases from V and 0 bases from J, with 13 bases between. The length of the CDR3 is 14 residues. The germline V gene encodes CDR1 ENHRY and CDR2 SYGVKD. The CDR3 is CAIDGGGSTDTQYF. CDR3 nucleotide sequence: TGTGCCATTGACGGTGGGGGGAGCACAGATACGCAGTATTTT.

The chain uses TRBV19 and TRBJ2-1, with D perhaps matching TRBD2 (5 bases). The CDR3 is made up of 14 amino acids. Trimming took off 3 bases at V and 0 bases at J, with 6 bases between the two ends. Germline V gene sequence: CDR1 LNHDA, CDR2 SQIVND (reference sequence). The CDR3 loop reads CASSIGLSYNEQFF. The DNA for the CDR3 is TGTGCCAGTAGTATCGGACTCTCCTACAATGAGCAGTTCTTC.

This chain uses TRBV11-2 with TRBJ2-2, with D possibly matching TRBD2 (5 bases). This CDR3 has 13 amino acids. Trimming stripped 1 base from V and 6 bases from J, with 6 bases between. CDR1 SGHAT and CDR2 FQNNGV come from the germline V gene. In DNA form, the CDR3 reads TGTGCCAGCAGCTTAGTCGGGGCCGGGGAGCTGTTTTTT. Its protein is CASSLVGAGELFF.

The gene calls are TRBV7-9 and TRBJ2-7; TRBD2 matches 9 bases. Trimming cost V 1 base and J 2 bases; bases outside gene matches: 3. This CDR3 is 15 amino acids long. Per the germline V gene, CDR1 is SEHNR and CDR2 is FQNEAQ (reference sequence). CDR3 DNA: TGTGCCAGCAGCTTAGGGGGACTAGCCGCCTACGAGCAGTACTTC. Its translation: CASSLGGLAAYEQYF.

V and J are TRBV5-1 and TRBJ2-3, with D hard to call. The germline CDR1 and CDR2 sequences are SGHRS and YFSETQ. The ends were cut back, 0 bases at V and 6 bases at J, with 11 bases in the middle. The CDR3 has 14 amino acids. The CDR3 DNA reads TGCGCCAGCAGCTTGGGGGCGCAAAGGGATACGCAGTATTTT. It translates to CASSLGAQRDTQYF.

This chain connects TRBV3-1 (or the pseudogene TRBV3-2) to TRBJ2-7; 11 nucleotides match TRBD2. V lost 1 base, J lost 7 bases, and 12 bases stayed unmatched. This CDR3 contains 17 residues. Germline-derived CDR1 and CDR2 are LGHDT and YNNKEL (reference sequence). The CDR3 is CASSQASGLAAPLEQYF. CDR3 coding DNA: TGTGCCAGCAGCCAAGCCTCGGGACTAGCGGCTCCCTTAGAGCAGTACTTC.

Concerning this clone itself: At the DNA level, this CDR3 is encoded by other sequences in the same sample as well. V usage is TRBV3-1 (or the pseudogene TRBV3-2) and J usage is TRBJ2-3, with a tentative D call TRBD2 (6 bases). Germline CDR1 reads LGHDT; CDR2 reads YNNKEL (reference sequence). The CDR3 spans 14 residues. Trimming removed 6 bases from V and 0 bases from J, with 10 bases in between. This CDR3 is CASSLSGSTDTQYF. In DNA form, the CDR3 reads TGTGCCAGCAGTCTAAGCGGGAGCACAGATACGCAGTATTTT.

The genes are TRBV27 and TRBJ1-2; tentative D call: TRBD1 (6 bases). Germline V gene lookup returns CDR1 MNHEY and CDR2 SMNVEV (reference sequence). Trimming took off 4 bases at V and 4 bases at J, with 13 bases between the two ends. CDR3 length equals 14 residues. Written as DNA, the CDR3 is TGTGCCAGCAGTTCCATAGGGGGAGCCTATGGCTACACCTTC. It is translated as CASSSIGGAYGYTF.

V gene TRBV6-2 or TRBV6-3 combines with J gene TRBJ1-1; tentative D call: TRBD1 (6 bases). The CDR3 spans 15 residues. Per the germline V gene, CDR1 is MNHEY and CDR2 is SVGEGT. The V and J ends lost 2 bases and 3 bases respectively, with 13 bases between them. This chain's CDR3 is CASSYMGAPDTEAFF. The CDR3 coding sequence is TGTGCCAGCAGTTACATGGGGGCGCCGGACACTGAAGCTTTCTTT.

This chain uses TRBV19 with TRBJ2-7; the D gene is possibly TRBD1 (6 bases). Per the germline V gene, CDR1 is LNHDA and CDR2 is SQIVND (reference sequence). The CDR3 runs to 15 residues. With 4 bases removed from V and 0 bases from J, the gap between germline ends came to 13 bases. The CDR3 reads CASSTADSRSYEQYF. The CDR3 DNA reads as TGTGCCAGTAGTACCGCGGACAGCCGCTCCTACGAGCAGTACTTC.

The rearrangement links TRBV7-9 to TRBJ2-7; possible D gene TRBD2, 5 bases. V dropped 1 base and J dropped 1 base, with 8 bases sitting between them. The CDR3 is 14 amino acids. Germline CDR1 SEHNR, CDR2 FQNEAQ (reference sequence). The CDR3 DNA sequence: TGTGCCAGCAGCTTAGTCGGGGAATCCTACGAGCAGTACTTC. Translating gives CASSLVGESYEQYF.

This chain links TRBV2 with TRBJ1-4; D is undetermined. The CDR3 is made up of 15 amino acids. Germline V gene sequence: CDR1 SNHLY, CDR2 FYNNEI. V was cut by 0 bases and J by 3 bases, with 8 bases left in between. CDR3 region: CASSEAWGANEKLFF. CDR3 in DNA: TGTGCCAGCAGTGAAGCCTGGGGAGCTAATGAAAAACTGTTTTTT.

The rearrangement links TRBV19 to TRBJ2-6, with D tentatively TRBD1 (5 bases). The CDR3 has 16 residues. Germline V gene data show CDR1 as LNHDA and CDR2 as SQIVND (reference sequence). V dropped 11 bases and J dropped 0 bases, with 17 bases sitting between them. CDR3 in DNA: TGTGCCTCTTTAGGGCAGGGCGGCTCTGGGGCCAACGTCCTGACTTTC. Its protein product is CASLGQGGSGANVLTF.

The genes are TRBV11-3 and TRBJ2-6; D may be TRBD2 (6 bases). The CDR3 covers 16 residues. Trimming removed 8 bases at V and 2 bases at J, with 16 bases between. The germline V gene encodes CDR1 SGHNT and CDR2 YENEEA. As DNA, the CDR3 is TGTGCCAGCGGGGTGGGAGGAGGTACTGGGGCCAACGTCCTGACTTTC. It codes for CASGVGGGTGANVLTF.

The V gene is TRBV20-1, the J gene TRBJ2-1; D gene uncertain. The CDR3 is 11 residues long. V was pared by 2 bases and J by 9 bases, with 8 bases between. Germline assignment: CDR1 DFQATT and CDR2 SNEGSKA (reference sequence). CDR3 in amino acids: CSARQTGEQFF. Written as DNA, the CDR3 is TGCAGTGCTAGACAAACCGGTGAGCAGTTCTTC.

This clone was seen a handful of times. V and J are TRBV18 and TRBJ1-1; no definite D call. CDR3 size: 13 residues. Per the germline V gene, CDR1 is KGHSH and CDR2 is LQKENI. V dropped 2 bases and J dropped 1 base, with 5 bases sitting between them. The CDR3 coding sequence is TGTGCCAGCTCACCATCAGGGAACACTGAAGCTTTCTTT. Translating it yields CASSPSGNTEAFF. Filled out from reference TRBV18 and TRBJ1-1, the complete variable domain reads NAGVMQNPRHLVRRRGQEARLRCSPMKGHSHVYWYRQLPEEGLKFMVYLQKENIIDESGMPKERFSAEFPKEGPSILRIQQVVRGDSAAYFCASSPSGNTEAFFGQGTRLTVV.

This clone occurred a few times. This chain joins TRBV5-6 and TRBJ1-2; D is possibly TRBD1 (5 bases). Per germline, CDR1 SGHDT and CDR2 YYEEEE. V was trimmed by 0 bases and J by 3 bases, leaving 9 bases between them. The CDR3 has 14 residues. CDR3 sequence: CASSLAGGDYGYTF. The DNA for the CDR3 is TGTGCCAGCAGCTTGGCCGGGGGGGACTATGGCTACACCTTC.

The chain recombines TRBV12-3 or TRBV12-4 with TRBJ1-1, with D possibly matching TRBD1 (6 bases). Between the trimmed V and J ends, which lost 4 bases and 8 bases, there was a span of 8 bases. The CDR3 has 11 amino acids. Written as DNA, the CDR3 is TGTGCCAGCAGTTCGACAGGCGAAGCTTTCTTT. Residues: CASSSTGEAFF.

On this clone: A junction end diverges from the germline sequence, so it may reflect a read error. V is TRBV28 and J is TRBJ2-2; 7 bases match TRBD2. The germline V gene has CDR1 MDHEN and CDR2 SYDVKM. The CDR3 is 14 amino acids. The DNA of the CDR3 is TGTGCCAGCACTTTAGCGGGGAACACCGGGGAGCTGTTTTTT. Its translation is CASTLAGNTGELFF.

The chain carries TRBV27 and TRBJ2-3; the match to TRBD2 covers 7 bases. CDR1 is MNHEY and CDR2 is SMNVEV in the germline V gene (reference sequence). The length of the CDR3 is 14 residues. Losses at the gene ends were 5 bases for V and 1 base for J; bases not matched to a gene: 3. The CDR3 spells CASSRLAGTDTQYF. The CDR3 DNA reads TGTGCCAGCAGTCGACTAGCAGGCACAGATACGCAGTATTTT.

This clone was observed once. The chain joins TRBV11-3 to TRBJ2-1; 7 bases fit TRBD2. The J segment lost 6 bases and the V segment lost 1 base, leaving 12 bases of the junction unmatched. Germline-derived CDR1 and CDR2 are SGHNT and YENEEA. This CDR3 is 17 amino acids long. The CDR3 DNA reads as TGTGCCAGCAGCTTAGTGGGAGTGCTAACGGGGGGCAATGAGCAGTTCTTC. Translated: CASSLVGVLTGGNEQFF.

CDR3 amino acids: CASKPGQGFDQPQHF. In DNA, the CDR3 is TGTGCCAGCAAACCGGGACAGGGGTTCGATCAGCCCCAGCATTTT. The V gene is TRBV6-5, the J gene TRBJ1-5; TRBD1 matches at 10 bases. This CDR3 has 15 residues. Germline values: CDR1 MNHEY, CDR2 SVGAGI. V shed 7 bases and J 5 bases; nucleotides not matched to a gene: 8.

The CDR3 DNA sequence: TGTGCCAGCAGTTTTCTAGGACAGGCTGAAGCTTTCTTT. As protein: CASSFLGQAEAFF. This chain joins TRBV27 and TRBJ1-1; 7 bases align to TRBD1. Per the germline V gene, CDR1 is MNHEY and CDR2 is SMNVEV (reference sequence). The V and J ends lost 3 bases and 6 bases, in that order; junction bases with no gene match: 4. This CDR3 contains 13 residues.